The entry that follows covers one TCR beta chain sequence. The data stem from a study of blood T cell repertoires in COVID-19. Clones were sequenced by immunoSEQ multiplex PCR, and TCRdb holds only the in-frame ones, with some missing. Here the sample spans under 150,000 clones, approximately 82% being singletons. The germline CDR1 and CDR2 sequences are SQVTM and ANQGSEA. With V trimmed by 0 bases and J by 1 base, 2 bases remained unmatched. This CDR3 region has 15 residues. The genes are TRBV29-1 and TRBJ2-3; 9 bases line up with TRBD1. This TCR was sampled from a man between 35 and 55 years old with active or convalescent COVID-19. The specimen sequenced was peripheral blood. CDR3 loop: CSVEEWTGGTDTQYF. The CDR3 DNA is TGCAGCGTTGAAGAATGGACAGGGGGCACAGATACGCAGTATTTT.